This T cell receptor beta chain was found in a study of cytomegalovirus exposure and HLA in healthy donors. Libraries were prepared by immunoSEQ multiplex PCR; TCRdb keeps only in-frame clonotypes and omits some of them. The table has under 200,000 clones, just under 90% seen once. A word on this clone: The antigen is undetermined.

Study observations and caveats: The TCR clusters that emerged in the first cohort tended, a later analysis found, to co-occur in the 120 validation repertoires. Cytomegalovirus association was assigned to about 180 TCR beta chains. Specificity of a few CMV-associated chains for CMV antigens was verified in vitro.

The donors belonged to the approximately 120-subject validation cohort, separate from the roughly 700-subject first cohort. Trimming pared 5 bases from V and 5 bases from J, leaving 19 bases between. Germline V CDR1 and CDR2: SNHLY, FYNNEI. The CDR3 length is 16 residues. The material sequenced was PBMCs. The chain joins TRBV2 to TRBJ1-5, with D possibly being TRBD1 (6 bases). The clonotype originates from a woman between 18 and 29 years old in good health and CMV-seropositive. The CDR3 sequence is CASSLRQEVWDQPQHF. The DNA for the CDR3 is TGTGCCAGCAGTCTCCGACAGGAGGTCTGGGATCAGCCCCAGCATTTT.